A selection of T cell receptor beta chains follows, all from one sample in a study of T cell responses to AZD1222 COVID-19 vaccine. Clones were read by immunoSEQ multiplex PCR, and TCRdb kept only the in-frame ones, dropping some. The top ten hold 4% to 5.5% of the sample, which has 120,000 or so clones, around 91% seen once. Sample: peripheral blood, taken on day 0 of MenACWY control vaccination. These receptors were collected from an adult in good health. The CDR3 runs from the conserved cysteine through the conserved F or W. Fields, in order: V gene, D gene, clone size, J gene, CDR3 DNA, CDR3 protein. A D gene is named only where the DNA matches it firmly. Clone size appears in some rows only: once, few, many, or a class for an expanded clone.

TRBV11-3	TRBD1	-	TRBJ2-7	TGTGCCAGCAGCTTAACGGCCGACAGGGGAGCCTACGAGCAGTACTTC	CASSLTADRGAYEQYF
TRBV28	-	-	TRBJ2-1	TGTGCCAGCAGTTTATACGGGGGTCAAAACAATGAGCAGTTCTTC	CASSLYGGQNNEQFF
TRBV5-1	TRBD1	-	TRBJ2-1	TGCGCCAGCAGCTTGGGGACAGGGGCCTACAATGAGCAGTTCTTC	CASSLGTGAYNEQFF
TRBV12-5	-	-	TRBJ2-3	TGTGCTAGTGGTTCCTATACCAGATTTGGGTTTGGCACAGATACGCAGTATTTT	CASGSYTRFGFGTDTQYF
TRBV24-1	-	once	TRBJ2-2	TGTGCCACCAGTGAACACACCACCGGGGAGCTGTTTTTT	CATSEHTTGELFF
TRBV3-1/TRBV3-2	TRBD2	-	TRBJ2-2	TGTGCCAGCAGCCAAGGGACTAGCGGGACTTCCGGGGAGCTGTTTTTT	CASSQGTSGTSGELFF
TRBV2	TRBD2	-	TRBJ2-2	TGTGCCAGCAGCGCCCTCCTCCAGGGACTAGCGGGAGGCGAGACCGGGGAGCTGTTTTTT	CASSALLQGLAGGETGELFF
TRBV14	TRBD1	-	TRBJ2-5	TGTGCCAGCAGCCAATGGGGCAGGGGGCTCCAAGAGACCCAGTACTTC	CASSQWGRGLQETQYF
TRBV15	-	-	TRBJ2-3	TGTGCCACCATCAAGGGGGGCGCAGATACGCAGTATTTT	CATIKGGADTQYF
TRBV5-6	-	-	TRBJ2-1	TGTGCCAGCAGCTTGTATGCTTTTAAGCAGTTCTTC	CASSLYAFKQFF
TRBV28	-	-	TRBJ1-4	TGTGCCAGCAGTCAATCTCCGGGACAAGGTTTTCCAAAACTGTTTTTT	CASSQSPGQGFPKLFF
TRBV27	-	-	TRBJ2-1	TGTGCCAGCAGTTTCTCGGGACTGCGGCAGTTCTTC	CASSFSGLRQFF
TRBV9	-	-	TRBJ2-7	TGTGCCAGCAGCGTAGATGGGACGGATTCCTACGAGCAGTACTTC	CASSVDGTDSYEQYF
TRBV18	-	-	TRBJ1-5	TGTGCCAGCTCCCCAAGGGGGAAAAATAGCAATCAGCCCCAGCATTTT	CASSPRGKNSNQPQHF